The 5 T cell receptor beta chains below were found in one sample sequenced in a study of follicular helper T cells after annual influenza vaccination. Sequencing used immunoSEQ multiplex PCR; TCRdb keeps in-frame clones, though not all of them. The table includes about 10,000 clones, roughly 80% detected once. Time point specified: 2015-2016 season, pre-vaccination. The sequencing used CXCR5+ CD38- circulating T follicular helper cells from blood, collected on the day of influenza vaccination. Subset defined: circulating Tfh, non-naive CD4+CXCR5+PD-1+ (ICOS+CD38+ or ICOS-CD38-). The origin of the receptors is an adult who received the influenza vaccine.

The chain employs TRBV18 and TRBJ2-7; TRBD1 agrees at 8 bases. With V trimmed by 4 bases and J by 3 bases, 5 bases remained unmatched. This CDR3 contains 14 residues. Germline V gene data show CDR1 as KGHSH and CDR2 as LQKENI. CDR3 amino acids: CASSLRTGIYEQYF. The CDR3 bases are TGTGCCAGCTCACTAAGGACAGGGATCTACGAGCAGTACTTC. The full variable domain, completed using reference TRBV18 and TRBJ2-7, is NAGVMQNPRHLVRRRGQEARLRCSPMKGHSHVYWYRQLPEEGLKFMVYLQKENIIDESGMPKERFSAEFPKEGPSILRIQQVVRGDSAAYFCASSLRTGIYEQYFGPGTRLTVT.

The CDR3: CASRREVGTDTQYF. CDR3 in DNA: TGTGCCAGCAGAAGGGAGGTGGGCACAGATACGCAGTATTTT. The genes are TRBV7-2 and TRBJ2-3, with D maybe TRBD2 (6 bases). Germline V lookup: CDR1 SGHTA, CDR2 FQGNSA. The CDR3 has 14 residues. V lost 6 bases and J 1 base, leaving 11 bases between the germline ends.

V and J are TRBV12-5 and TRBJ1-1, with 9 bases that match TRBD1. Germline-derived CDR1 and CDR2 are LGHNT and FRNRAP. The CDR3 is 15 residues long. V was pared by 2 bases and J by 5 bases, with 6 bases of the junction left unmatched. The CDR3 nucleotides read TGTGCTAGTGGTTTGTCACAGGGGGCGGTAACTGAAGCTTTCTTT. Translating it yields CASGLSQGAVTEAFF.

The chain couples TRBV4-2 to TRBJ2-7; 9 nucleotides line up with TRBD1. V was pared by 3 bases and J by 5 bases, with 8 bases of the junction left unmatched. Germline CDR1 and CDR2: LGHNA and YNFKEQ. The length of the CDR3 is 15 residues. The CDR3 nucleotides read TGTGCCAGCAGCCAGGCATCGGGACAGGGCCACGAGCAGTACTTC. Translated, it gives CASSQASGQGHEQYF.

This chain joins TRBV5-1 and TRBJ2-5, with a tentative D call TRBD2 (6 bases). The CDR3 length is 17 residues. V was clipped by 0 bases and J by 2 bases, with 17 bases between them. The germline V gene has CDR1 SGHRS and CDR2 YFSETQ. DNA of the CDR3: TGCGCCAGCAGCTTGGCCTATGGAGGGGCGATTCAAGAGACCCAGTACTTC. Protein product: CASSLAYGGAIQETQYF. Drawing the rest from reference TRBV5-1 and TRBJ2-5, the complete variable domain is KAGVTQTPRYLIKTRGQQVTLSCSPISGHRSVSWYQQTPGQGLQFLFEYFSETQRNKGNFPGRFSGRQFSNSRSEMNVSTLELGDSALYLCASSLAYGGAIQETQYFGPGTRLLVL.